This TCR beta chain emerged from a study of tumor-infiltrating lymphocytes in primary liver carcinoma. Unsorted whole blood yielded blood RNA, and germline DNA was extracted as well. This CDR3 has 15 residues. Germline CDR1 SGHAT, CDR2 FQNNGV. Total RNA amounting to around 530 ng was the source from which TCR beta cDNA was made with a constant-region primer. What produced the TCR beta libraries was three nested multiplex PCR rounds using slightly modified ARM-PCR. Running around 9 cycles apiece, the first two PCR rounds relied on TRBV1-TRBV30 forward primers together with a C-beta reverse primer. One entry per CDR3 protein, called by TCRdb with MiXCR from the multiplex PCR reads. The sample comprises 200,000 or so distinct CDR3 sequences, about 65% of which are singletons, and around 7.1% rests with the top ten.

Sequenced material: peripheral blood. V usage is TRBV11-2 and J usage is TRBJ2-1, with no clear D. This clonotype originated in an older woman with primary liver carcinoma and hepatitis B virus infection. The CDR3: CPNSLESAFNNEQFF. The CDR3 DNA reads TGTCCCAACAGCTTAGAGTCAGCGTTCAACAATGAGCAGTTCTTC.